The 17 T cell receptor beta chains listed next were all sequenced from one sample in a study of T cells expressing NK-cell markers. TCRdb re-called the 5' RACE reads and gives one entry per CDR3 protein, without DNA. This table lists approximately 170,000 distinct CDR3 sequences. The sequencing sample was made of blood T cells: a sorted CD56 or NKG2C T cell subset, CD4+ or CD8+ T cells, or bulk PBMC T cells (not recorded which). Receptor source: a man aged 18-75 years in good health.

This CDR3 reads CASSSRVSSYEQYF. The V call is TRBV27, the J call TRBJ2-7; TCRdb indicates TRBD1, and absent DNA this call remains unverified. Per germline, CDR1 MNHEY and CDR2 SMNVEV (reference sequence). The CDR3 is 14 residues long.

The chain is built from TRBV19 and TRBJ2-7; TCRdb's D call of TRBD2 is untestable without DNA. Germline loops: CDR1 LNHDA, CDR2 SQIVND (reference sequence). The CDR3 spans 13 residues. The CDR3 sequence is CASAGGVAYEQYF.

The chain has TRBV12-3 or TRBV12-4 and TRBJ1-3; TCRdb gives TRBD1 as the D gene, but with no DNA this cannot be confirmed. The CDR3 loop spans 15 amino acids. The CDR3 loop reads CASSLDGGTGNTIYF.

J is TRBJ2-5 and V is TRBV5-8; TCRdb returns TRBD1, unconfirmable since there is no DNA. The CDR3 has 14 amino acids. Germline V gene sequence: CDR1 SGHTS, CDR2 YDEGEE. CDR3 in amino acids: CASSPRQGRETQYF.

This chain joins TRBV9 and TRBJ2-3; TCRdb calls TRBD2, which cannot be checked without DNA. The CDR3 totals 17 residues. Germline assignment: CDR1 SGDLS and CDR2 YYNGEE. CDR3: CASSGSGGGAGTDTQYF. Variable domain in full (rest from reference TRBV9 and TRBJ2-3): DSGVTQTPKHLITATGQRVTLRCSPRSGDLSVYWYQQSLDQGLQFLIQYYNGEERAKGNILERFSAQQFPDLHSELNLSSLELGDSALYFCASSGSGGGAGTDTQYFGPGTRLTVL.

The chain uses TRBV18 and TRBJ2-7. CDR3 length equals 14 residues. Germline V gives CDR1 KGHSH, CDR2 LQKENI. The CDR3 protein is CASSPAGGVYEQYF. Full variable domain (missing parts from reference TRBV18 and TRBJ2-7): NAGVMQNPRHLVRRRGQEARLRCSPMKGHSHVYWYRQLPEEGLKFMVYLQKENIIDESGMPKERFSAEFPKEGPSILRIQQVVRGDSAAYFCASSPAGGVYEQYFGPGTRLTVT.

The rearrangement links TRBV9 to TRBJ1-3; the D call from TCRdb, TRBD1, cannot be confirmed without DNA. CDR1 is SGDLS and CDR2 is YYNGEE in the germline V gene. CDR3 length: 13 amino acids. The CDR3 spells CASSDQGGNTIYF.

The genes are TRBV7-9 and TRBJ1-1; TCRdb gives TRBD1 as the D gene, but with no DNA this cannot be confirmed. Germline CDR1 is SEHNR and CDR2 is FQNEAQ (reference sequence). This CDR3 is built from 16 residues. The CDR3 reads CASSYSPTGRTTEAFF.

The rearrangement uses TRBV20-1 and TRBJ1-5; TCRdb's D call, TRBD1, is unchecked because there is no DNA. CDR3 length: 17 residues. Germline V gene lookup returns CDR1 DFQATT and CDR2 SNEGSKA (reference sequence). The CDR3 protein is CSARDRGQGPSNQPQHF.

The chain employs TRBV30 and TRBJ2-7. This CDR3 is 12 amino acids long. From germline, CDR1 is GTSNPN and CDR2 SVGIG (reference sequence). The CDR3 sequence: CAWIEGGVEQYF.

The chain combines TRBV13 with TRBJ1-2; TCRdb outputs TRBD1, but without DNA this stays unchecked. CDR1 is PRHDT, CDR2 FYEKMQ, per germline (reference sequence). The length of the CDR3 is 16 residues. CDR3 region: CASSGGTGLSNYGYTF. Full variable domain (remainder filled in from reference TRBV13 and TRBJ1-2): AAGVIQSPRHLIKEKRETATLKCYPIPRHDTVYWYQQGPGQDPQFLISFYEKMQSDKGSIPDRFSAQQFSDYHSELNMSSLELGDSALYFCASSGGTGLSNYGYTFGSGTRLTVV.

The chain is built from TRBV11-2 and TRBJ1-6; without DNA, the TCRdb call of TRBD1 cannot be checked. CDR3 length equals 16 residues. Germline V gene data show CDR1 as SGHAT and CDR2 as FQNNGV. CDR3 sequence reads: CASSLQQGFTYSPLHF.

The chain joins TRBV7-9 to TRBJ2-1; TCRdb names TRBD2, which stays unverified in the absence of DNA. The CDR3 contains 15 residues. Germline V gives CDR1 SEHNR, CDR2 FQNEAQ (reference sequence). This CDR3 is CASSSTSGGYNEQFF.

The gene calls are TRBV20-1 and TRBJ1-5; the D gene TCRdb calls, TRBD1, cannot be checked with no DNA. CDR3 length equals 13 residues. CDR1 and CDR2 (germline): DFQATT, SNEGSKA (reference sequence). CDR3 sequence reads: CSAQDGGNQPQHF.

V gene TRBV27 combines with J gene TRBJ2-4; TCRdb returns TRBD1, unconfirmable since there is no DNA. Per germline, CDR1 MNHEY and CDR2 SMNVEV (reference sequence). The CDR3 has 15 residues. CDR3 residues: CASSFFGAGQNIQYF.

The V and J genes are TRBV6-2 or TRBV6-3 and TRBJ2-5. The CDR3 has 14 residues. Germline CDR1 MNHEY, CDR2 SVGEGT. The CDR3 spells CASSQGTFRETQYF.

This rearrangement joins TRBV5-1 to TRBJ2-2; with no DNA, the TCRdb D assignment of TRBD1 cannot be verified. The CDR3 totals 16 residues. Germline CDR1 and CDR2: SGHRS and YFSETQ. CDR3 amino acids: CASSFYTMQGTGELFF. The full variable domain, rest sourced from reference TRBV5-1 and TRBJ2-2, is KAGVTQTPRYLIKTRGQQVTLSCSPISGHRSVSWYQQTPGQGLQFLFEYFSETQRNKGNFPGRFSGRQFSNSRSEMNVSTLELGDSALYLCASSFYTMQGTGELFFGEGSRLTVL.